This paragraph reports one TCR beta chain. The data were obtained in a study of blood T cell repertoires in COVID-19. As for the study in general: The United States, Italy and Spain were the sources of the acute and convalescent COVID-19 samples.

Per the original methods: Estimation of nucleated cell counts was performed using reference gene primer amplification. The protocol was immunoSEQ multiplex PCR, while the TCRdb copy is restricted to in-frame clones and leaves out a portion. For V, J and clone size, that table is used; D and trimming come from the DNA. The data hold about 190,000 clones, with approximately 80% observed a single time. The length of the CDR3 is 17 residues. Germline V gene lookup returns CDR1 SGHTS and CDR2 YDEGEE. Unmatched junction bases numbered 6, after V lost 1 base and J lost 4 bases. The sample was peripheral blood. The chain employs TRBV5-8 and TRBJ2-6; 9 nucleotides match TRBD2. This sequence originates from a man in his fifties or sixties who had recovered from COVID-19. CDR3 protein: CASSLYSGSRGANVLTF. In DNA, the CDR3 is TGTGCCAGCAGCTTGTATAGCGGGAGTAGGGGGGCCAACGTCCTGACTTTC. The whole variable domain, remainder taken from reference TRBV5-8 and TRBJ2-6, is EAGVTQSPTHLIKTRGQQATLRCSPISGHTSVYWYQQALGLGLQFLLWYDEGEERNRGNFPPRFSGRQFPNYSSELNVNALELEDSALYLCASSLYSGSRGANVLTFGAGSRLTVL.